The 31 T cell receptor beta chains presented below share a single source sample, sequenced in a study of T cell repertoires in cytomegalovirus infection. TCRdb reanalysed the reads using MiXCR and keeps one entry per CDR3 protein. The sample yields 160,000 or so distinct CDR3 sequences, less than 25% seen once. The sample comprised PBMCs. Source of these receptors: a human donor in good health (CMV status not recorded). Some clones in this sample may be carry-over from other donors' samples.

The gene calls are TRBV14 and TRBJ2-5; weak D call: TRBD2 (5 bases). Germline CDR1 and CDR2: SGHDN and FVKESK. Trimming stripped 0 bases from V and 2 bases from J, with 10 bases between. The CDR3 contains 15 residues. CDR3 sequence reads: CASSQDFSVQETQYF. The CDR3 DNA reads TGTGCCAGCAGCCAAGATTTTAGCGTTCAAGAGACCCAGTACTTC. Using reference TRBV14 and TRBJ2-5 for the parts outside the CDR3, the full variable domain is EAGVTQFPSHSVIEKGQTVTLRCDPISGHDNLYWYRRVMGKEIKFLLHFVKESKQDESGMPNNRFLAERTGGTYSTLKVQPAELEDSGVYFCASSQDFSVQETQYFGPGTRLLVL.

Here the CDR3 reads CASSPWDGNTEAFF. The CDR3 coding sequence is TGTGCCAGCAGCCCATGGGACGGGAACACTGAAGCTTTCTTT. This chain connects TRBV5-4 to TRBJ1-1; a possible D gene is TRBD1 (5 bases). Germline V gene lookup returns CDR1 SGHNT and CDR2 YYREEE (reference sequence). The length of the CDR3 is 14 residues. V lost 4 bases, J lost 1 base, and 11 bases lay in between.

There are many counts of this clonotype. This chain uses TRBV7-2 with TRBJ1-5; maybe TRBD1 (6 bases). Germline loops: CDR1 SGHTA, CDR2 FQGNSA. Between the trimmed V and J ends, which lost 1 base and 4 bases, there was a span of 14 bases. This CDR3 has 16 residues. CDR3 residues: CASSLGGQKPNQPQHF. The CDR3 region has the DNA TGTGCCAGCAGCTTAGGTGGACAGAAACCAAATCAGCCCCAGCATTTT.

The sample holds many counts of this clonotype. The chain recombines TRBV7-2 with TRBJ2-1, with D maybe TRBD2 (5 bases). V shed 1 base and J shed 5 bases, with 15 bases lying between them. CDR1 and CDR2 from the germline V gene are SGHTA and FQGNSA. There are 16 residues in the CDR3. The CDR3 DNA reads TGTGCCAGCAGCTTAGGGGGAACTAGGCCGAACAATGAGCAGTTCTTC. Protein: CASSLGGTRPNNEQFF.

The chain carries TRBV9 and TRBJ1-4, with 10 bases fitting TRBD1. J was trimmed by 4 bases and V by 2 bases; bases with no gene match: 5. This CDR3 contains 16 residues. CDR1 is SGDLS and CDR2 is YYNGEE in the germline V gene. The DNA for the CDR3 is TGTGCCAGCAGCGTGACAAGGACAGGGGGTAATGAAAAACTGTTTTTT. It specifies CASSVTRTGGNEKLFF. Combining the CDR3 with reference TRBV9 and TRBJ1-4 gives the whole variable domain DSGVTQTPKHLITATGQRVTLRCSPRSGDLSVYWYQQSLDQGLQFLIQYYNGEERAKGNILERFSAQQFPDLHSELNLSSLELGDSALYFCASSVTRTGGNEKLFFGSGTQLSVL.

This clonotype came up many times. Here the CDR3 DNA reads TGTGCCAGCAGTTCGAGACGGCCCTATGGCTACACCTTC. Translation gives CASSSRRPYGYTF. The chain combines TRBV28 with TRBJ1-2; no definite D call. Trimming pared 4 bases from V and 4 bases from J, leaving 10 bases between. This CDR3 contains 13 residues. The germline V gene encodes CDR1 MDHEN and CDR2 SYDVKM.

This chain links TRBV12-3 or TRBV12-4 with TRBJ2-3; tentative D call: TRBD2 (5 bases). V lost 6 bases to trimming and J lost 4 bases, with 5 bases between them. The CDR3 consists of 11 residues. DNA for the CDR3: TGTGCCAGCAGCGGGGCAGATACGCAGTATTTT. Translating gives CASSGADTQYF.

Note on this clonotype: This may stem from a read error, because a much larger clone lies one nucleotide away. It is likely a read error, because the conserved phenylalanine at the end of the CDR3 is missing. The rearrangement joins TRBV12-3 or TRBV12-4 to TRBJ1-1, with TRBD1 matching over 7 bases. J lost 10 bases, V lost 6 bases, and 14 bases had no gene match. The CDR3 runs to 14 residues. CDR3 nucleotide sequence: TGTGCCAGCAGAAAATCCAACAGGGGTGCGGTAGCTTTCCTT. It specifies CASRKSNRGAVAFL.

The CDR3: CASSEIGGRVNEQFF. CDR3 bases: TGTGCCAGCAGTGAAATCGGCGGGAGGGTCAATGAGCAGTTCTTC. V is TRBV2 and J is TRBJ2-1; TRBD2 matches 9 bases. J gave up 6 bases and V 2 bases, and 5 bases lay outside the gene matches. The CDR3 sequence is 15 residues long. The germline V gene encodes CDR1 SNHLY and CDR2 FYNNEI.

The chain recombines TRBV29-1 with TRBJ2-3, with 13 bases matching TRBD2. J lost 0 bases, V lost 3 bases, and 12 bases had no gene match. The CDR3 runs to 19 residues. Germline V gene sequence: CDR1 SQVTM, CDR2 ANQGSEA. CDR3 protein: CSVDIEWTSGSTSTDTQYF. The DNA of the CDR3 is TGCAGCGTTGATATTGAGTGGACTAGCGGGAGCACTAGCACAGATACGCAGTATTTT.

This CDR3 reads CASSPGQAPGGYTF. For the CDR3, the DNA is TGTGCCAGCAGCCCGGGACAGGCCCCAGGGGGCTACACCTTC. V gene TRBV28 combines with J gene TRBJ1-2, with 8 bases fitting TRBD1. The CDR3 has 14 amino acids. From germline, CDR1 is MDHEN and CDR2 SYDVKM. V was clipped by 6 bases and J by 8 bases; unmatched bases: 11.

This clonotype was picked up a small number of times. The CDR3 DNA follows: TGTGCCAGCAGCTTAGACGGTCGGAGCTCCTACGAGCAGTACTTC. It is translated as CASSLDGRSSYEQYF. The chain uses TRBV7-8 and TRBJ2-7; D is undetermined. Per germline, CDR1 SGHVS and CDR2 FQNEAQ. Trimming pared 1 base from V and 0 bases from J, leaving 10 bases between. CDR3 size: 15 residues. The whole variable domain, filled in from reference TRBV7-8 and TRBJ2-7, reads GAGVSQSPRYKVAKRGQDVALRCDPISGHVSLFWYQQALGQGPEFLTYFQNEAQLDKSGLPSDRFFAERPEGSVSTLKIQRTQQEDSAVYLCASSLDGRSSYEQYFGPGTRLTVT.

This clonotype was counted many times. V gene TRBV7-2 combines with J gene TRBJ2-5, with D perhaps matching TRBD1 or TRBD2 (6 bases each). Germline values: CDR1 SGHTA, CDR2 FQGNSA. With 10 bases removed from V and 3 bases from J, the gap between germline ends came to 15 bases. The CDR3 runs to 13 residues. CDR3: CATTGGGEETQYF. In DNA, the CDR3 is TGTGCCACCACTGGGGGCGGGGAAGAGACCCAGTACTTC.

This clonotype was recorded many times. This chain links TRBV7-2 with TRBJ2-7, with D hard to call. Trimming shortened V by 5 bases and J by 1 base, and 12 bases separated the two germline ends. CDR1 and CDR2 from the germline V gene are SGHTA and FQGNSA. The length of the CDR3 is 14 residues. The CDR3 sequence: CASSLDVGSYEQYF. The CDR3 bases are TGTGCCAGCAGCCTGGACGTGGGGTCCTACGAGCAGTACTTC.

This clonotype was seen a few times. The J gene is TRBJ1-5, the V gene TRBV2, with D perhaps TRBD1 (5 bases). The CDR3 consists of 13 residues. CDR1 SNHLY and CDR2 FYNNEI come from the germline V gene. V dropped 2 bases and J dropped 9 bases, with 11 bases sitting between them. Written as DNA, the CDR3 is TGTGCCAGCAGTGAAACAGGCGATACGCCCCAGCATTTT. Its protein product is CASSETGDTPQHF.

This clonotype was counted between two and nine times. This sequence joins TRBV28 and TRBJ1-5; maybe TRBD1 (5 bases). CDR1 and CDR2 (germline): MDHEN, SYDVKM. The CDR3 covers 15 residues. Trimming took off 0 bases at V and 5 bases at J, with 11 bases between the two ends. The CDR3 DNA sequence: TGTGCCAGCAGTTTATGGGCAGGGTTGTATCAGCCCCAGCATTTT. Protein: CASSLWAGLYQPQHF.

This clonotype was seen more than once but under ten times. This rearrangement joins TRBV27 to TRBJ2-1; D call uncertain. The CDR3 contains 12 residues. The V end was cut by 6 bases, the J end by 9 bases, with 12 bases between. The germline V gene has CDR1 MNHEY and CDR2 SMNVEV (reference sequence). The CDR3 is CASRTQQPEQFF. The CDR3 coding sequence is TGTGCCAGCAGGACACAGCAACCTGAGCAGTTCTTC.

This rearrangement joins TRBV18 to TRBJ2-5; tentative D call: TRBD1 (5 bases). V was trimmed by 5 bases and J by 5 bases, leaving 12 bases between them. The CDR3 length is 13 residues. From germline, CDR1 is KGHSH and CDR2 LQKENI. DNA for the CDR3: TGTGCCAGCTCATCGCAGGGTTTGGAGACCCAGTACTTC. This encodes CASSSQGLETQYF.

The chain recombines TRBV7-2 with TRBJ2-1; 14 bases align to TRBD2. Germline CDR1 reads SGHTA; CDR2 reads FQGNSA. V gave up 7 bases and J gave up 7 bases; unmatched junction bases: 15. The CDR3 totals 18 residues. DNA of the CDR3: TGTGCCAGCACCCTAGTCGGGGGGAGGACTAGCGGGGGGAATGAGCAGTTCTTC. It translates to CASTLVGGRTSGGNEQFF.

The V gene is TRBV11-2, the J gene TRBJ2-5; 7 bases are a match to TRBD1. The CDR3 totals 12 residues. The V and J ends lost 5 bases and 5 bases, in that order; junction bases with no gene match: 2. Germline CDR1 reads SGHAT; CDR2 reads FQNNGV. The CDR3 loop is CASSEQGETQYF. The CDR3 bases are TGTGCCAGCAGCGAACAGGGGGAGACCCAGTACTTC.

This chain uses TRBV5-6 with TRBJ1-5, with 7 positions matching TRBD1. This CDR3 has 15 amino acids. Germline trimming cut 4 bases from V and 4 bases from J; bases unmatched to any gene: 8. Germline CDR1 SGHDT, CDR2 YYEEEE. Here the CDR3 DNA reads TGTGCCAGCAGCCAACAGACAGGGACTAATCAGCCCCAGCATTTT. Encoded protein: CASSQQTGTNQPQHF.

The chain couples TRBV6-2 or TRBV6-3 to TRBJ1-1; D gene uncertain. From germline, CDR1 is MNHEY and CDR2 SVGEGT. Deletions cut 6 bases from V and 1 base from J, with 9 bases between. The CDR3 runs 13 residues. The CDR3 DNA sequence: TGTGCCAGCAGAGAGGCACCGAACACTGAAGCTTTCTTT. Its translation: CASREAPNTEAFF.

The sample holds many counts of this clonotype. The CDR3, as DNA: TGTGCCAGCAGTCCAGGGGTCCGCACAGATACGCAGTATTTT. Amino acids: CASSPGVRTDTQYF. This rearrangement joins TRBV28 to TRBJ2-3; D is possibly TRBD1 (6 bases). The CDR3 runs 14 residues. V was cut by 5 bases and J by 1 base, with 10 bases left in between. Germline V CDR1 and CDR2: MDHEN, SYDVKM.

The J gene is TRBJ1-1, the V gene TRBV28; D might be TRBD1 (5 bases). This CDR3 region has 15 residues. The V gene lost 3 bases and the J gene lost 4 bases, with 15 bases spanning the gap. Germline-derived CDR1 and CDR2 are MDHEN and SYDVKM. For the CDR3, the DNA is TGTGCCAGCAGTTTCCCCGGGGGTGGCGGCACTGAAGCTTTCTTT. Protein product: CASSFPGGGGTEAFF.

This clonotype was picked up one time. The rearrangement joins TRBV5-1 to TRBJ2-7, with a weak D call TRBD2 (5 bases). There are 14 residues in the CDR3. Trimming removed 5 bases from V and 2 bases from J, with 14 bases in between. From germline, CDR1 is SGHRS and CDR2 YFSETQ. Written as DNA, the CDR3 is TGCGCCAGCAGTAACCCGGAGGCGACCTACGAGCAGTACTTC. Encoded protein: CASSNPEATYEQYF.

This clonotype was observed at least ten times. The chain couples TRBV11-2 to TRBJ2-5; perhaps D is TRBD1 or TRBD2 (6 bases each). The V end lost 5 bases, the J end lost 1 base, and 8 bases lay between the germline ends. The CDR3 totals 13 residues. The V gene's germline CDR1 is SGHAT and CDR2 FQNNGV. The CDR3 reads CASSGGLQETQYF. CDR3 DNA sequence: TGTGCCAGCAGCGGGGGGCTCCAAGAGACCCAGTACTTC.

This clonotype occurred a few times. The chain has TRBV28 and TRBJ1-1, with D possibly matching TRBD1 (5 bases). This CDR3 spans 13 amino acids. Germline CDR1 reads MDHEN; CDR2 reads SYDVKM. V lost 2 bases and J lost 5, with 9 bases in between. CDR3 bases: TGTGCCAGCAGTTTAGGGGGAAGGACTGAAGCTTTCTTT. As protein: CASSLGGRTEAFF.

Sample share makes this clonotype medium-sized. The genes are TRBV28 and TRBJ2-1; 7 positions agree with TRBD2. The CDR3 contains 13 residues. In germline, CDR1 is MDHEN, CDR2 SYDVKM. Trimming cost V 7 bases and J 3 bases; bases outside gene matches: 3. In DNA, the CDR3 is TGTGCCAGCACCCGGGAGGTCTACAATGAGCAGTTCTTC. Residues: CASTREVYNEQFF.

This clonotype was picked up many times. This chain links TRBV7-8 with TRBJ2-1; D is undetermined. The CDR3 spans 15 residues. The V gene's germline CDR1 is SGHVS and CDR2 FQNEAQ. The V end was cut by 5 bases, the J end by 1 base, with 12 bases between. The DNA for the CDR3 is TGTGCCAGCAGCCCTACTGAAAGGTCCTACAATGAGCAGTTCTTC. Translating it yields CASSPTERSYNEQFF. Looking up the rest from reference TRBV7-8 and TRBJ2-1 gives the full variable domain: GAGVSQSPRYKVAKRGQDVALRCDPISGHVSLFWYQQALGQGPEFLTYFQNEAQLDKSGLPSDRFFAERPEGSVSTLKIQRTQQEDSAVYLCASSPTERSYNEQFFGPGTRLTVL.

V is TRBV12-3 or TRBV12-4 and J is TRBJ2-1; the match to TRBD2 covers 7 bases. V was pared by 6 bases and J by 9 bases, with 8 bases of the junction left unmatched. CDR3 size: 13 residues. CDR3 nucleotide sequence: TGTGCCAGCAGGGGAGCGGGAATCGGTGAGCAGTTCTTC. Its protein product is CASRGAGIGEQFF.

This clonotype has more than one count but fewer than ten. The rearrangement joins TRBV27 to TRBJ2-1; 10 positions agree with TRBD1. Trimming removed 5 bases from V and 7 bases from J; junction bases left unmatched: 8. This CDR3 is built from 15 residues. The germline CDR1 and CDR2 sequences are MNHEY and SMNVEV (reference sequence). The CDR3 sequence: CASSPRTGGINEQFF. Written as DNA, the CDR3 is TGTGCCAGCAGTCCACGGACAGGGGGGATAAATGAGCAGTTCTTC.